This paragraph reports one TCR beta chain. This clone was observed a few times. Its antigen has not been determined. Base qualities are not provided; no much larger clone lies one nucleotide away. This sample was taken from a study of long-term antiretroviral therapy in people with HIV (dated by TCRdb to 2021 to 2024). About the investigation overall: The earliest samples were collected approximately a decade before the 2015 WHO recommendation for immediate ART, a period when ART was typically delayed until CD4 counts fell. Whether ART initiation and durable HIV suppression were associated with changes in peripheral blood TRB repertoire composition and diversity was tested in a retrospective serial study. A total of 192 cryopreserved PBMC samples were contributed to the cohort by 30 adults with confirmed HIV infection, with samples collected serially over a mean of about 6 years (range 1-12). Among the 30 to 35 participants with HIV, fewer than twelve were female. No cross-contamination during QIAcube processing was seen in test extractions of a monoclonal T-cell line run alongside around 31 polyclonal samples.

Beyond this particular receptor, the publication reports: Inferences about post-ART repertoire changes were limited because no data were available on ART adherence, viral resistance or therapy changes. Compared with controls, HIV repertoires had narrower CDR3 length ranges, and the network structure pointed to an antigen-experienced repertoire that shifted only slightly toward naive after ART. Because cell numbers in pre-ART samples were limited, unsorted PBMC were profiled instead of sorted CD4+ and CD8+ T cells. Expanded TRB clones identified before ART initiation dominated the repertoire at all time points, although this dominance fluctuated and declined in many PLHIV after ART. Starting ART was linked to a significant rise in TRB diversity, yet even with long-term ART the diversity remained significantly lower than in transplant donor controls. Since PBMC availability was limited, sequencing covered only the TCR beta chain, with no alpha chain pairing. The samples span the years 2004 to 2017, and the ART regimens used may be less effective than current regimens.

The immunoSEQ hsTCRB v3.0 assay was used at survey level resolution for TRB variable region sequencing. The targeted TRB sequencing depth was about 35,000-55,000 T-cell genomes per sample. TRB libraries were pooled and sequenced on an Illumina MiSeq using a v3 150-cycle kit. The authors processed their data as follows. Repertoire analysis was performed in R inside a reproducible Nextflow workflow that covered QC, data transformation and analysis. Custom analyses were implemented in LymphoSeq2, an R package for AIRR-Seq data exploration. A handful of samples that produced fewer than 5000 total TRB sequences were removed, so some 190 HIV repertoires were analyzed. Of the roughly 180 retained HIV repertoires, about 60 were collected before and roughly 130 after ART initiation. Each repertoire was downsampled to 5000 TRB nucleotide sequences, and summary statistics were averaged across 100 downsampling iterations. Only TRB sequences with CDR3 regions of at least seven amino acids were retained for analysis. A Shannon entropy-derived clonality score and the Gini coefficient were used to measure diversity. In repertoire networks, the top 5000 CDR3 amino acid sequences were linked whenever an edit distance of one separated two sequences. Antigen specificity groups and MHC restriction were predicted for TRB CDR3 amino acid sequences with GLIPH2. To flag known associations with CMV, EBV, HIV or tissue antigens, CDR3 amino acid sequences were compared against VDJdb and McPAS-TCR. Pre-ART, post-ART and control groups were compared with Wilcoxon signed-rank tests and Holm-Bonferroni correction. As stored in TCRdb, this immuneACCESS dataset retains in-frame rearrangements with V and J assigned. A fraction of the clones does not appear; measured against another copy, unresolved V genes explain less than half of the discrepancy, and the remainder lacks a known reason. D and trimming come from the DNA, and the V and J calls and clone size come from that table. The sample includes approximately 20,000 clones, with roughly 87% observed a single time. The top ten hold over 4% of the sample.

The germline V gene encodes CDR1 MNHNS and CDR2 SASEGT. Reading from cysteine to phenylalanine, the CDR3 counts 12 amino acids. Solely the CDR3 DNA is kept, with 36 bases framed from the first base. Trimming takes 2 bases from V and 5 bases from J, and the germline ends sit 6 bases apart. Inclusion was restricted to participants for whom at least one PBMC sample before ART initiation and at least two post-ART samples were available. All participants with HIV were treated in the United States of America. Before DNA extraction, cryopreserved samples containing roughly 0.9-10 million PBMC were thawed and washed. At the time of the earliest PBMC sample, participants with HIV were aged between about 23 and 55 years. PBMC samples from each participant spanned 1-4 timepoints before ART initiation and 2-8 timepoints after ART initiation, with a median of 7 samples. For every participant, serial HIV viral load, CD4+ T-cell count, ART history and demographic data were obtained. A Qiagen kit on a QIAcube was used to extract genomic DNA from unsorted PBMC, with samples processed in batches of 12.

The receptor chain draws on TRBV6-1 and TRBJ1-2; too little of a D gene remains to name it. The sample was unsorted PBMCs, taken 2.1 years after starting antiretroviral therapy. The TCR originated in a man between 18 and 35 years old with HIV. The CDR3 reads CASSETGYGYTF. The nucleotide sequence is given as TGTGCCAGCAGTGAAACGGGGTATGGCTACACCTTC.